This T cell receptor (beta chain) was documented in a study of shared clonotypes between healthy human individuals. This CDR3 has 14 residues. After removal of 2 bases from V and 2 bases from J, the junction contained 4 bases not matched to a gene. From germline, CDR1 is SGHKS and CDR2 YYEKEE (reference sequence). Authors' data handling: From ImmunoSEQ came sequences covering only the junction and carrying no quality scores, so filtering differed. Clones were read by immunoSEQ multiplex PCR, and TCRdb kept only the in-frame ones, dropping some. Clone size and the V and J calls come from that table; the DNA yielded D and trimming. The sample includes some 2 million clones, about 95% seen only once; the top ten take roughly 1.1%. Cells designated naive CD8 were CD45RO-negative and were positively selected for CCR7, with terminally differentiated effector memory CD45RA+ cells excluded.

This chain joins TRBV5-5 and TRBJ2-7; 7 bases are shared with TRBD2. This TCR was recovered from a man aged 18 to 30 in good health. Sequencing used naive CD8+ T cells sorted from blood. CDR3 sequence reads: CASSFWGGTYEQYF. The CDR3 DNA is TGTGCCAGCAGCTTCTGGGGAGGGACCTACGAGCAGTACTTC.